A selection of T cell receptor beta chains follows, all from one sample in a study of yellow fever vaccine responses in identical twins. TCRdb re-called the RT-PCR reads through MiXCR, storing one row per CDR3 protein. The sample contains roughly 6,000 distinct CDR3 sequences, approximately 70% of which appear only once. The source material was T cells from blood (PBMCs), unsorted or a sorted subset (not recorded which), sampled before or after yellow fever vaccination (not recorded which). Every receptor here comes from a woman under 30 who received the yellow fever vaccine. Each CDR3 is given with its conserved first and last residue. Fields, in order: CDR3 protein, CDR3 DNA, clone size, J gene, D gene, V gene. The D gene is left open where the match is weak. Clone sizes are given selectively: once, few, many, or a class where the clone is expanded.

CDR3 protein: CASSERLRTDTQYF
CDR3 DNA: TGTGCCAGCAGTGAGAGGCTGAGGACAGATACGCAGTATTTT
clone size: NA
J gene: TRBJ2-3
D gene: NA
V gene: TRBV2

CDR3 protein: CASSLGTSGKFEQFF
CDR3 DNA: TGTGCCAGCAGCTTAGGCACTAGCGGGAAATTTGAGCAGTTCTTC
clone size: NA
J gene: TRBJ2-1
D gene: TRBD2
V gene: TRBV11-1

CDR3 protein: CSAKTSRTYEQYF
CDR3 DNA: TGCAGTGCCAAGACTAGTCGTACCTACGAGCAGTACTTC
clone size: NA
J gene: TRBJ2-7
D gene: NA
V gene: TRBV20-1

CDR3 protein: CASSIGGPGSYNEQFF
CDR3 DNA: TGTGCCAGTAGTATAGGAGGGCCTGGCTCCTACAATGAGCAGTTCTTC
clone size: NA
J gene: TRBJ2-1
D gene: NA
V gene: TRBV19

CDR3 protein: CASLAGTTDTQYF
CDR3 DNA: TGTGCCAGTCTAGCGGGCACTACAGATACGCAGTATTTT
clone size: NA
J gene: TRBJ2-3
D gene: TRBD2
V gene: TRBV13

CDR3 protein: CARTGPHNEQFF
CDR3 DNA: TGTGCCAGAACGGGGCCTCACAATGAGCAGTTCTTC
clone size: NA
J gene: TRBJ2-1
D gene: NA
V gene: TRBV19

CDR3 protein: CSVMTGEETQYF
CDR3 DNA: TGCAGCGTCATGACAGGCGAAGAGACCCAGTACTTC
clone size: NA
J gene: TRBJ2-5
D gene: NA
V gene: TRBV29-1

CDR3 protein: CASSVGTLSYGYTF
CDR3 DNA: TGTGCCAGCAGCGTAGGGACACTGAGCTATGGCTACACCTTC
clone size: NA
J gene: TRBJ1-2
D gene: NA
V gene: TRBV9

CDR3 protein: CSVEVEGNSYNEQFF
CDR3 DNA: TGCAGCGTTGAGGTTGAGGGGAACTCCTACAATGAGCAGTTCTTC
clone size: few
J gene: TRBJ2-1
D gene: NA
V gene: TRBV29-1

CDR3 protein: CASSPGIGETQYF
CDR3 DNA: TGCGCCAGCAGCCCCGGCATCGGAGAGACCCAGTACTTC
clone size: NA
J gene: TRBJ2-5
D gene: NA
V gene: TRBV4-3

CDR3 protein: CASSPTFAGFNQPQHF
CDR3 DNA: TGTGCCAGCTCACCAACTTTCGCGGGATTCAATCAGCCCCAGCATTTT
clone size: few
J gene: TRBJ1-5
D gene: NA
V gene: TRBV18

CDR3 protein: CASSQTGIAEAFF
CDR3 DNA: TGTGCCAGCAGCCAGACAGGGATCGCTGAAGCTTTCTTT
clone size: NA
J gene: TRBJ1-1
D gene: TRBD1
V gene: TRBV6-2/TRBV6-3

CDR3 protein: CASSQHTGGNYEQYF
CDR3 DNA: TGCGCCAGCAGCCAACATACAGGGGGGAACTACGAGCAGTACTTC
clone size: few
J gene: TRBJ2-7
D gene: TRBD1
V gene: TRBV4-1

CDR3 protein: CASSEGGKNIQYF
CDR3 DNA: TGTGCCAGCAGTGAGGGAGGCAAAAACATTCAGTACTTC
clone size: NA
J gene: TRBJ2-4
D gene: NA
V gene: TRBV27

CDR3 protein: CASGGTEKLFF
CDR3 DNA: TGTGCCAGCGGCGGGACTGAAAAACTGTTTTTT
clone size: NA
J gene: TRBJ1-4
D gene: NA
V gene: TRBV28

CDR3 protein: CAISGWGQGTPNYGYTF
CDR3 DNA: TGTGCCATCAGTGGCTGGGGACAGGGAACACCTAACTATGGCTACACCTTC
clone size: NA
J gene: TRBJ1-2
D gene: TRBD1
V gene: TRBV10-3

CDR3 protein: CASSPLLTYNEQFF
CDR3 DNA: TGTGCCAGCAGCCCACTTCTCACCTACAATGAGCAGTTCTTC
clone size: NA
J gene: TRBJ2-1
D gene: NA
V gene: TRBV27

CDR3 protein: CASSDRQAHSYNEQFF
CDR3 DNA: TGTGCCAGCAGTGACCGTCAGGCCCACTCCTACAATGAGCAGTTCTTC
clone size: NA
J gene: TRBJ2-1
D gene: NA
V gene: TRBV2

CDR3 protein: CASSQDSGGTNTGELFF
CDR3 DNA: TGCGCCAGCAGCCAAGATTCAGGGGGCACGAACACCGGGGAGCTGTTTTTT
clone size: once
J gene: TRBJ2-2
D gene: TRBD1
V gene: TRBV4-3

CDR3 protein: CSVSPRVASGVLASTDTQYF
CDR3 DNA: TGCAGCGTCTCTCCACGGGTGGCTAGCGGAGTGTTAGCTAGCACAGATACGCAGTATTTT
clone size: NA
J gene: TRBJ2-3
D gene: TRBD2
V gene: TRBV29-1

CDR3 protein: CASSFRTGGRETQYF
CDR3 DNA: TGCGCCAGCAGTTTCAGGACAGGAGGGCGAGAGACCCAGTACTTC
clone size: NA
J gene: TRBJ2-5
D gene: NA
V gene: TRBV10-1

CDR3 protein: CASSEGGRLSSGANVLTF
CDR3 DNA: TGTGCCAGCAGTGAAGGGGGACGCCTTTCCTCTGGGGCCAACGTCCTGACTTTC
clone size: NA
J gene: TRBJ2-6
D gene: NA
V gene: TRBV2

CDR3 protein: CASISRNTGELFF
CDR3 DNA: TGTGCCAGCATAAGCAGGAACACCGGGGAGCTGTTTTTT
clone size: NA
J gene: TRBJ2-2
D gene: NA
V gene: TRBV13

CDR3 protein: CASSRGGMNTGELFF
CDR3 DNA: TGTGCCAGCAGCCGGGGGGGTATGAACACCGGGGAGCTGTTTTTT
clone size: NA
J gene: TRBJ2-2
D gene: TRBD2
V gene: TRBV7-3

CDR3 protein: CASSIRMDTQYF
CDR3 DNA: TGTGCCAGCTCCATCAGGATGGATACGCAGTATTTT
clone size: NA
J gene: TRBJ2-3
D gene: NA
V gene: TRBV18

CDR3 protein: CASSLSGQETQYF
CDR3 DNA: TGCGCCAGCAGCTTGTCAGGACAAGAGACCCAGTACTTC
clone size: NA
J gene: TRBJ2-5
D gene: NA
V gene: TRBV5-1

CDR3 protein: CASSGEGFSNQPQHF
CDR3 DNA: TGCGCCAGCAGCGGGGAGGGGTTCAGCAATCAGCCCCAGCATTTT
clone size: NA
J gene: TRBJ1-5
D gene: NA
V gene: TRBV23-1

CDR3 protein: CASLTSRDTEAFF
CDR3 DNA: TGTGCCAGCCTTACGAGCAGGGACACTGAAGCTTTCTTT
clone size: once
J gene: TRBJ1-1
D gene: NA
V gene: TRBV18

CDR3 protein: CASSPSTGLASHEQYF
CDR3 DNA: TGTGCCAGCAGCCCGAGCACGGGACTAGCGTCCCACGAGCAGTACTTC
clone size: NA
J gene: TRBJ2-7
D gene: TRBD2
V gene: TRBV11-1

CDR3 protein: CSALGTENTEAFF
CDR3 DNA: TGCAGTGCTCTCGGGACAGAGAACACTGAAGCTTTCTTT
clone size: NA
J gene: TRBJ1-1
D gene: TRBD1
V gene: TRBV20-1

CDR3 protein: CASSQDGSGITGELFF
CDR3 DNA: TGCGCCAGCAGCCAAGATGGTAGCGGGATTACCGGGGAGCTGTTTTTT
clone size: NA
J gene: TRBJ2-2
D gene: TRBD2
V gene: TRBV4-1

CDR3 protein: CASSSSSAGTGELFF
CDR3 DNA: TGTGCCAGCAGCTCCTCCTCGGCAGGTACCGGGGAGCTGTTTTTT
clone size: NA
J gene: TRBJ2-2
D gene: NA
V gene: TRBV11-1

CDR3 protein: CSVESAVTGELFF
CDR3 DNA: TGCAGCGTTGAAAGCGCCGTCACCGGGGAGCTGTTTTTT
clone size: NA
J gene: TRBJ2-2
D gene: NA
V gene: TRBV29-1

CDR3 protein: CSVVAGRETQYF
CDR3 DNA: TGCAGCGTTGTGGCAGGGAGGGAGACCCAGTACTTC
clone size: NA
J gene: TRBJ2-5
D gene: NA
V gene: TRBV29-1

CDR3 protein: CASSLIARGNSPLHF
CDR3 DNA: TGTGCCAGCAGCTTGATAGCCCGGGGCAATTCACCCCTCCACTTT
clone size: NA
J gene: TRBJ1-6
D gene: NA
V gene: TRBV5-6

CDR3 protein: CASNRGGDEQFF
CDR3 DNA: TGCGCCAGCAATCGAGGTGGGGATGAGCAGTTCTTC
clone size: NA
J gene: TRBJ2-1
D gene: NA
V gene: TRBV10-1

CDR3 protein: CATSPPGSHYEQYF
CDR3 DNA: TGTGCCACCAGCCCGCCGGGAAGCCACTACGAGCAGTACTTC
clone size: few
J gene: TRBJ2-7
D gene: NA
V gene: TRBV15

CDR3 protein: CSVEAGSTDTQYF
CDR3 DNA: TGCAGCGTTGAAGCGGGCAGCACAGATACGCAGTATTTT
clone size: NA
J gene: TRBJ2-3
D gene: NA
V gene: TRBV29-1

CDR3 protein: CASVTNRYNEQFF
CDR3 DNA: TGTGCCAGCGTCACCAATCGTTACAATGAGCAGTTCTTC
clone size: few
J gene: TRBJ2-1
D gene: NA
V gene: TRBV7-9

CDR3 protein: CSAGVGERTEAFF
CDR3 DNA: TGCAGCGCCGGAGTCGGGGAAAGGACTGAAGCTTTCTTT
clone size: NA
J gene: TRBJ1-1
D gene: NA
V gene: TRBV29-1